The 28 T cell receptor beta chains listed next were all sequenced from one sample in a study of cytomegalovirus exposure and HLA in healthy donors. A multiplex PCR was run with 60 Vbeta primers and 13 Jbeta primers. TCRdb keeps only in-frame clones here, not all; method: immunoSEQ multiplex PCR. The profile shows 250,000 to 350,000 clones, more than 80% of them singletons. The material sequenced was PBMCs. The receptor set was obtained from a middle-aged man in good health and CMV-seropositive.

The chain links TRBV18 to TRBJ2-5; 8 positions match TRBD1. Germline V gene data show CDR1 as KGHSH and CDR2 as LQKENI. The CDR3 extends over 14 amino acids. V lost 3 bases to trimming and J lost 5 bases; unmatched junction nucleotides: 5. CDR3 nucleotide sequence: TGTGCCAGCTCACCGTTGGACAGGGTTGAGACCCAGTACTTC. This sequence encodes CASSPLDRVETQYF.

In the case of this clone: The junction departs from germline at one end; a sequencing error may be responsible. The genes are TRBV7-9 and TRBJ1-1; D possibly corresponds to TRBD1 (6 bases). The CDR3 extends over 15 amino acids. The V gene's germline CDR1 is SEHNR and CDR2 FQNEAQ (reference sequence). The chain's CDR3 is CSSRWKDSMNTEAFF. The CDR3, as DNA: TGTTCCAGCAGGTGGAAGGACAGCATGAACACTGAAGCTTTCTTT.

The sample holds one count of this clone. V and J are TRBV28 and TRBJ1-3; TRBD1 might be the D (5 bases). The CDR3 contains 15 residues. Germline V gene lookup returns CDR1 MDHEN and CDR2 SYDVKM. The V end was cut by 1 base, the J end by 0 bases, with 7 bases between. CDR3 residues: CASSLYDSSGNTIYF. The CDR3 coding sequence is TGTGCCAGCAGTTTATATGACAGCTCTGGAAACACCATATATTTT.

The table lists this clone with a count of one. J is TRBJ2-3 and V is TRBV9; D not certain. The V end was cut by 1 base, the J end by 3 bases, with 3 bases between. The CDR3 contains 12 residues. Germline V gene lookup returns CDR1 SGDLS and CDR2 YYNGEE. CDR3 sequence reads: CASSVRTDTQYF. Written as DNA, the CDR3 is TGTGCCAGCAGCGTACGGACAGATACGCAGTATTTT.

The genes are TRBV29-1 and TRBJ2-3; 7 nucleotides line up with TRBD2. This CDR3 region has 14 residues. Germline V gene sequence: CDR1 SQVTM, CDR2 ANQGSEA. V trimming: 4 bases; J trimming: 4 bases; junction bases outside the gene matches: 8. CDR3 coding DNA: TGCAGCGTTGGAGATAGCGGGTACGCAGATACGCAGTATTTT. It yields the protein CSVGDSGYADTQYF.

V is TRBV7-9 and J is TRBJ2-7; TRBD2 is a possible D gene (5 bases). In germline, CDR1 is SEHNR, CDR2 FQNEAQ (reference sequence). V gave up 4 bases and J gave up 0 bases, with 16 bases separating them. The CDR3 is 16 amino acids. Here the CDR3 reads CASSSGSQALSYEQYF. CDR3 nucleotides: TGTGCCAGCAGCTCGGGGAGCCAGGCCCTCTCCTACGAGCAGTACTTC.

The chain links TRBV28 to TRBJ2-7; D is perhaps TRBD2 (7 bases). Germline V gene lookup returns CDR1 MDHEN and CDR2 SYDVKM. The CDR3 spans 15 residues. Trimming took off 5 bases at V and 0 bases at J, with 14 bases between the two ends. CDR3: CASSETGGSSYEQYF. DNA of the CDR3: TGTGCCAGCAGTGAGACGGGGGGCAGCTCCTACGAGCAGTACTTC. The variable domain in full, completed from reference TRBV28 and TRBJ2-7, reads DVKVTQSSRYLVKRTGEKVFLECVQDMDHENMFWYRQDPGLGLRLIYFSYDVKMKEKGDIPEGYSVSREKKERFSLILESASTNQTSMYLCASSETGGSSYEQYFGPGTRLTVT.

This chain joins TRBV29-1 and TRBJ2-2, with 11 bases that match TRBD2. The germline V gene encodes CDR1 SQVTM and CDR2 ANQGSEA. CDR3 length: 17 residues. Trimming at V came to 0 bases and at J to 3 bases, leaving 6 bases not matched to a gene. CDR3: CSVEDRRGLADTGELFF. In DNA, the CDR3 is TGCAGCGTTGAAGATCGGCGGGGACTAGCGGACACCGGGGAGCTGTTTTTT.

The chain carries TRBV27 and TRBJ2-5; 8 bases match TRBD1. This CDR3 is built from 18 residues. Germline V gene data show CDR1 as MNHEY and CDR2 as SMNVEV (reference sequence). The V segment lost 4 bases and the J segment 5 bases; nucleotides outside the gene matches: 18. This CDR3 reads CASSSNYLAAGGYETQYF. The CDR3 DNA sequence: TGTGCCAGCAGTTCCAATTATTTAGCGGCAGGGGGCTACGAGACCCAGTACTTC.

As DNA, the CDR3 is TGCAGTGCCACAACAAGAGAGACCCAGTACTTC. It is translated as CSATTRETQYF. This sequence joins TRBV20-1 and TRBJ2-5; no definite D call. The CDR3 has 11 residues. Trimming left V 6 bases short and J 4 bases short, with 9 bases between. Germline V CDR1 and CDR2: DFQATT, SNEGSKA (reference sequence).

CDR3 sequence: CSVDTFIRSRGLTDTQYF. The CDR3 region has the DNA TGCAGCGTTGATACTTTTATACGGTCTAGGGGACTTACAGATACGCAGTATTTT. The genes are TRBV29-1 and TRBJ2-3; D possibly corresponds to TRBD2 (6 bases). The CDR3 consists of 18 residues. CDR1 SQVTM and CDR2 ANQGSEA come from the germline V gene. V gave up 3 bases and J gave up 3 bases, with 25 bases separating them.

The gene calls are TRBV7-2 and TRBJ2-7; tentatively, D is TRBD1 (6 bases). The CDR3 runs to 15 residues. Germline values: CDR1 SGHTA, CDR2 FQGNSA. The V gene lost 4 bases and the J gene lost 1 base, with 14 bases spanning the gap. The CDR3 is CASSSQGRLSYEQYF. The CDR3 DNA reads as TGTGCCAGCAGCTCCCAGGGGCGGCTATCCTACGAGCAGTACTTC.

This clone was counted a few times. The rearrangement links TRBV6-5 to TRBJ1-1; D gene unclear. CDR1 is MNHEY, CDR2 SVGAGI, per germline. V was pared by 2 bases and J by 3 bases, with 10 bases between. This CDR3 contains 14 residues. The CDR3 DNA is TGTGCCAGCAGTTACGGGCAGCTGGACACTGAAGCTTTCTTT. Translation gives CASSYGQLDTEAFF.

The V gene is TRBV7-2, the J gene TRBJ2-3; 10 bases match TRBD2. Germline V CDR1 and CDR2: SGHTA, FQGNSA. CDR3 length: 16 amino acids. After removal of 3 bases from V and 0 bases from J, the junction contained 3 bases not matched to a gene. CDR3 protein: CASSFRTSGSTDTQYF. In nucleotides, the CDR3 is TGTGCCAGCAGCTTCCGGACTAGCGGAAGCACAGATACGCAGTATTTT.

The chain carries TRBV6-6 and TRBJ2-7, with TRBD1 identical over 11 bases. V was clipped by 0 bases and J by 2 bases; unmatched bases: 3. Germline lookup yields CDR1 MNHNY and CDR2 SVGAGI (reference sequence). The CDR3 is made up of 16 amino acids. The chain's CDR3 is CASSYSRTGGPYEQYF. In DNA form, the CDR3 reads TGTGCCAGCAGTTACTCGAGGACAGGGGGCCCCTACGAGCAGTACTTC.

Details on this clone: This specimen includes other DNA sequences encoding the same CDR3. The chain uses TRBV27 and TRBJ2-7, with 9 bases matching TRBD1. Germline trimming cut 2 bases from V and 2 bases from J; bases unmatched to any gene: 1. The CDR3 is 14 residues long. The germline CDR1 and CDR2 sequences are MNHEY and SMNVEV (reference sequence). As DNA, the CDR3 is TGTGCCAGCAGTTTAAGACAGGGGGCCTACGAGCAGTACTTC. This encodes CASSLRQGAYEQYF.

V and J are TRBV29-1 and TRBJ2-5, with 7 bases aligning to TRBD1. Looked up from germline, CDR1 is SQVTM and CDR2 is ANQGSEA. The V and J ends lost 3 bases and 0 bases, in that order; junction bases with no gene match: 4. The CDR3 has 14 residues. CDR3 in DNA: TGCAGCGTTGATGGGGACAGTTACCAAGAGACCCAGTACTTC. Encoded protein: CSVDGDSYQETQYF.

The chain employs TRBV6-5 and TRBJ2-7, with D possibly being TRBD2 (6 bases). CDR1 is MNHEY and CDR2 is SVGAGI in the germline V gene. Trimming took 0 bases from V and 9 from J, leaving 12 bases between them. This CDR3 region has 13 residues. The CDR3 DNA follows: TGTGCCAGCAGTTACTCGCGGGGCTCGGGGCAGTACTTC. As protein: CASSYSRGSGQYF.

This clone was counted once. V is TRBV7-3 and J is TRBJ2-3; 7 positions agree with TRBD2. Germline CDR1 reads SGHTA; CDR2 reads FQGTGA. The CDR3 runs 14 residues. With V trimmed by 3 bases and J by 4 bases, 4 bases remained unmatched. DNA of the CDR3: TGTGCCAGCAGCTTCGGCGGGAGTGCAGATACGCAGTATTTT. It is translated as CASSFGGSADTQYF. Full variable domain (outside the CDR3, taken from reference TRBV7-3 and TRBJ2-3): GAGVSQTPSNKVTEKGKYVELRCDPISGHTALYWYRQSLGQGPEFLIYFQGTGAADDSGLPNDRFFAVRPEGSVSTLKIQRTERGDSAVYLCASSFGGSADTQYFGPGTRLTVL.

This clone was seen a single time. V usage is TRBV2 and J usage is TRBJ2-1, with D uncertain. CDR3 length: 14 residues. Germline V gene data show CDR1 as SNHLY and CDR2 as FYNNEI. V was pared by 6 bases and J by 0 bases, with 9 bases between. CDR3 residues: CASRPPSSYNEQFF. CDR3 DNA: TGTGCCAGCAGGCCCCCGAGCTCCTACAATGAGCAGTTCTTC. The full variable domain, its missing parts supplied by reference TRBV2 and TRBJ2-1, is EPEVTQTPSHQVTQMGQEVILRCVPISNHLYFYWYRQILGQKVEFLVSFYNNEISEKSEIFDDQFSVERPDGSNFTLKIRSTKLEDSAMYFCASRPPSSYNEQFFGPGTRLTVL.

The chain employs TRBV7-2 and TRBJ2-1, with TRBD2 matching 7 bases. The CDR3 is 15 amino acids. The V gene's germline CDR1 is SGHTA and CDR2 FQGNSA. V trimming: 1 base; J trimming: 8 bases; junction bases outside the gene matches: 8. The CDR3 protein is CASSLVSAGRDEQFF. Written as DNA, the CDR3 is TGTGCCAGCAGCTTAGTCTCTGCAGGGAGGGATGAGCAGTTCTTC.

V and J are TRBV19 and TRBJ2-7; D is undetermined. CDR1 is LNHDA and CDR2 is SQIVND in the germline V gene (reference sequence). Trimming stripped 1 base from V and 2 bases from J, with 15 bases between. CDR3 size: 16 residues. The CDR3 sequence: CASSIGIDSPTYEQYF. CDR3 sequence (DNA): TGTGCCAGTAGTATAGGGATCGACTCACCAACCTACGAGCAGTACTTC. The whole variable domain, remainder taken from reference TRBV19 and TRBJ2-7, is DGGITQSPKYLFRKEGQNVTLSCEQNLNHDAMYWYRQDPGQGLRLIYYSQIVNDFQKGDIAEGYSVSREKKESFPLTVTSAQKNPTAFYLCASSIGIDSPTYEQYFGPGTRLTVT.

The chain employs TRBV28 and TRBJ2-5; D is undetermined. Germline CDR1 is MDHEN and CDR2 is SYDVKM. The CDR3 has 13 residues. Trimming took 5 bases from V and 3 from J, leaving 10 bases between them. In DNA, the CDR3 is TGTGCCAGCAGTGTTGACGGAGAAGAGACCCAGTACTTC. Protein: CASSVDGEETQYF.

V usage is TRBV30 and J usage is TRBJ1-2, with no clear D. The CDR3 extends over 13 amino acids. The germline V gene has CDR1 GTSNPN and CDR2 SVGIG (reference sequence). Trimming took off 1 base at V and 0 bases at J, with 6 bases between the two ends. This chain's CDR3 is CAWSDSPNYGYTF. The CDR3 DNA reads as TGTGCCTGGAGTGATAGTCCTAACTATGGCTACACCTTC.

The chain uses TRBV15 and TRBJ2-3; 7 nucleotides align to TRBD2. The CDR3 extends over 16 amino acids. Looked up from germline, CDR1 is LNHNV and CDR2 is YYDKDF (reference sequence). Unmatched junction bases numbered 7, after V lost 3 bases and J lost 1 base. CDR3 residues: CATSSGRGGGTDTQYF. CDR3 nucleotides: TGTGCCACCAGCAGTGGCCGTGGGGGGGGCACAGATACGCAGTATTTT.

The CDR3 DNA follows: TGTGCCAGCAGTCGGACAGAACCCTACGAGCAGTACTTC. This codes for CASSRTEPYEQYF. J is TRBJ2-7 and V is TRBV2, with TRBD1 as a possible D gene (6 bases). CDR3 length: 13 residues. The germline V and J ends were trimmed by 5 bases and 2 bases, with 10 bases remaining between them. Per germline, CDR1 SNHLY and CDR2 FYNNEI.

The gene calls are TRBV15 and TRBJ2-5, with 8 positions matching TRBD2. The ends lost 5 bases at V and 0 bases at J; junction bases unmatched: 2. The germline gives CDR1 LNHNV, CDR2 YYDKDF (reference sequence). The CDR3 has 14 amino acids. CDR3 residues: CATSGAGDQETQYF. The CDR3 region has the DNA TGTGCCACCAGCGGAGCGGGGGACCAAGAGACCCAGTACTTC.

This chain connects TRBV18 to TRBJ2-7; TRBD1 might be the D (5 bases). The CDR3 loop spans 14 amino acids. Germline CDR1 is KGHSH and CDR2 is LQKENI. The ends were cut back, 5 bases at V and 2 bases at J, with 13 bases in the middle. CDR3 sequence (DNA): TGTGCCAGCTCATCAGGGTTGGGTGCCTACGAGCAGTACTTC. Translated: CASSSGLGAYEQYF.